A single sample gave rise to the 27 T cell receptor beta chains below, sequenced in a study of cytotoxic CD8 clonotypes in ibrutinib-treated CLL. This table comes from immunoSEQ multiplex PCR, and its TCRdb copy is limited to in-frame clones, with some not included. This sample has about 160,000 clones, with approximately 91% found just once. Specimen: PBMCs, collected at disease progression, from a patient treated with ibrutinib. These receptors originate from a human donor with chronic lymphocytic leukemia.

V usage is TRBV7-3 and J usage is TRBJ2-2; possible D gene TRBD1, 6 bases. The CDR3 is 17 residues long. Trimming stripped 4 bases from V and 3 bases from J, with 18 bases between. Germline V CDR1 and CDR2: SGHTA, FQGTGA. CDR3 in amino acids: CASSSHSQGPYTGELFF. CDR3 DNA: TGTGCCAGCAGCTCACATTCTCAGGGGCCCTACACCGGGGAGCTGTTTTTT.

The chain couples TRBV6-6 to TRBJ1-1; 7 bases agree with TRBD1. Germline CDR1 and CDR2: MNHNY and SVGAGI (reference sequence). The V and J ends lost 0 bases and 1 base, in that order; junction bases with no gene match: 2. CDR3 length equals 15 residues. CDR3 nucleotide sequence: TGTGCCAGCAGTTACTCAAACAGGGGGAACACTGAAGCTTTCTTT. Translating gives CASSYSNRGNTEAFF.

The chain is built from TRBV25-1 and TRBJ2-7; 9 bases agree with TRBD1. The germline CDR1 and CDR2 sequences are MGHDK and SYGVNS. The junction had 6 bases not matched to a gene; V was cut back by 1 base and J by 5 bases. The CDR3 runs to 15 residues. The CDR3 nucleotides read TGTGCCAGCAGTGAATGGGACAGGGATGCCAACGAGCAGTACTTC. This sequence encodes CASSEWDRDANEQYF.

V is TRBV19 and J is TRBJ1-5, with 9 bases that match TRBD1. V dropped 8 bases and J dropped 0; count of bases not matched to a gene: 5. This CDR3 region has 15 residues. CDR1 and CDR2 (germline): LNHDA, SQIVND (reference sequence). CDR3 sequence reads: CASDRGDTSNQPQHF. For the CDR3, the DNA is TGTGCCAGTGACAGGGGGGATACTAGCAATCAGCCCCAGCATTTT.

V and J are TRBV5-1 and TRBJ2-2; no firm D call. The germline V and J ends were trimmed by 1 base and 6 bases, with 19 bases remaining between them. Germline assignment: CDR1 SGHRS and CDR2 YFSETQ. The CDR3 is 17 residues long. As DNA, the CDR3 is TGCGCCAGCAGCTTGACCCCATCCACGCAGCGCTCCGGGGAGCTGTTTTTT. Its protein product is CASSLTPSTQRSGELFF.

This clone turned up a few times. The chain combines TRBV28 with TRBJ2-7; weak D call: TRBD1 (5 bases). Germline CDR1 reads MDHEN; CDR2 reads SYDVKM. V was trimmed by 8 bases and J by 4 bases, leaving 18 bases between them. This CDR3 spans 14 amino acids. CDR3 nucleotide sequence: TGTGCCAGCGGCTTTGGGGCCCCTCGGTACGAGCAGTACTTC. Protein: CASGFGAPRYEQYF.

In its sample, this clone was seen once. V gene TRBV5-1 combines with J gene TRBJ1-5; D perhaps matches TRBD1 (6 bases). The V end lost 0 bases, the J end lost 9 bases, and 13 bases lay between the germline ends. This CDR3 is built from 14 residues. The germline V gene has CDR1 SGHRS and CDR2 YFSETQ. CDR3: CASSLGGGSGPQHF. DNA for the CDR3: TGCGCCAGCAGCTTGGGAGGGGGATCAGGGCCCCAGCATTTT. Full variable domain (remainder filled in from reference TRBV5-1 and TRBJ1-5): KAGVTQTPRYLIKTRGQQVTLSCSPISGHRSVSWYQQTPGQGLQFLFEYFSETQRNKGNFPGRFSGRQFSNSRSEMNVSTLELGDSALYLCASSLGGGSGPQHFGDGTRLSIL.

This chain uses TRBV25-1 with TRBJ1-1; no clear D. This CDR3 has 15 residues. Germline CDR1 is MGHDK and CDR2 is SYGVNS. The V end was cut by 2 bases, the J end by 1 base, with 11 bases between. CDR3 sequence: CASSENWDPNTEAFF. The CDR3 nucleotides are TGTGCCAGCAGTGAAAATTGGGATCCGAACACTGAAGCTTTCTTT.

The V call is TRBV7-2, the J call TRBJ2-1, with 8 bases lining up with TRBD1. Germline V lookup: CDR1 SGHTA, CDR2 FQGNSA. The CDR3 runs to 17 residues. Unmatched junction bases numbered 12, after V lost 5 bases and J lost 3 bases. The CDR3 DNA reads TGTGCCAGCAGCCCTCTCCAGGGGGCGACGGGCTACAATGAGCAGTTCTTC. The encoded protein is CASSPLQGATGYNEQFF.

This clone occurred a few times. The chain combines TRBV7-2 with TRBJ2-7; 9 bases match TRBD2. CDR1 is SGHTA and CDR2 is FQGNSA in the germline V gene. The CDR3 is 16 amino acids. V was pared by 5 bases and J by 6 bases, with 14 bases of the junction left unmatched. CDR3 DNA sequence: TGTGCCAGCAGCCCGGGGGGGCTAGCGGGACGCAGCGAGCAGTACTTC. This sequence encodes CASSPGGLAGRSEQYF. Together with reference TRBV7-2 and TRBJ2-7, the CDR3 gives the full variable domain: GAGVSQSPSNKVTEKGKDVELRCDPISGHTALYWYRQSLGQGLEFLIYFQGNSAPDKSGLPSDRFSAERTGGSVSTLTIQRTQQEDSAVYLCASSPGGLAGRSEQYFGPGTRLTVT.

The CDR3 DNA follows: TGTGCCTGCCAGGACGGTTACAATGAGCAGTTCTTC. This codes for CACQDGYNEQFF. The gene calls are TRBV30 and TRBJ2-1; D not resolved. The CDR3 contains 12 residues. Germline V CDR1 and CDR2: GTSNPN, SVGIG (reference sequence). V dropped 6 bases and J dropped 4 bases, with 10 bases sitting between them. Using reference TRBV30 and TRBJ2-1 for the parts outside the CDR3, the full variable domain is SQTIHQWPATLVQPVGSPLSLECTVEGTSNPNLYWYRQAAGRGLQLLFYSVGIGQISSEVPQNLSASRPQDRQFILSSKKLLLSDSGFYLCACQDGYNEQFFGPGTRLTVL.

This CDR3 is CASSVGTSASYEQYF. The CDR3 nucleotides are TGTGCCAGCAGTGTAGGGACTAGCGCCTCCTACGAGCAGTACTTC. The chain has TRBV2 and TRBJ2-7, with 10 bases that match TRBD2. The germline gives CDR1 SNHLY, CDR2 FYNNEI. The V and J ends lost 4 bases and 0 bases, in that order; junction bases with no gene match: 3. This CDR3 has 15 residues.

The chain recombines TRBV7-2 with TRBJ2-7, with 11 positions matching TRBD2. CDR1 and CDR2 from the germline V gene are SGHTA and FQGNSA. Trimming at V came to 5 bases and at J to 5 bases, leaving 17 bases not matched to a gene. The CDR3 has 18 residues. This chain's CDR3 is CASSGAHPTSGSRNEQYF. For the CDR3, the DNA is TGTGCCAGCAGCGGAGCCCATCCCACTAGCGGGAGTCGGAACGAGCAGTACTTC. The full variable domain, completed using reference TRBV7-2 and TRBJ2-7, is GAGVSQSPSNKVTEKGKDVELRCDPISGHTALYWYRQSLGQGLEFLIYFQGNSAPDKSGLPSDRFSAERTGGSVSTLTIQRTQQEDSAVYLCASSGAHPTSGSRNEQYFGPGTRLTVT.

V and J are TRBV11-2 and TRBJ2-1; 7 bases align to TRBD1. The CDR3 sequence is 14 residues long. Germline V gene sequence: CDR1 SGHAT, CDR2 FQNNGV. V dropped 3 bases and J dropped 2; count of bases not matched to a gene: 1. DNA of the CDR3: TGTGCCAGCAGCTTCGGGACAGCCTACAATGAGCAGTTCTTC. Protein: CASSFGTAYNEQFF. Supplemented by reference TRBV11-2 and TRBJ2-1, the full variable domain reads EAGVAQSPRYKIIEKRQSVAFWCNPISGHATLYWYQQILGQGPKLLIQFQNNGVVDDSQLPKDRFSAERLKGVDSTLKIQPAKLEDSAVYLCASSFGTAYNEQFFGPGTRLTVL.

This chain links TRBV28 with TRBJ2-7; D uncertain. This CDR3 has 15 residues. With 4 bases removed from V and 1 base from J, the gap between germline ends came to 14 bases. CDR1 is MDHEN, CDR2 SYDVKM, per germline. DNA for the CDR3: TGTGCCAGCAGTTCCCCACCGGACGGGTCCTACGAGCAGTACTTC. Its protein product is CASSSPPDGSYEQYF.

This chain connects TRBV5-1 to TRBJ2-1; D unresolved. V gave up 1 base and J gave up 6 bases, with 8 bases separating them. Germline V CDR1 and CDR2: SGHRS, YFSETQ. The CDR3 covers 13 residues. CDR3 amino acids: CASSLQGINEQFF. The CDR3 DNA reads as TGCGCCAGCAGCTTGCAAGGGATCAATGAGCAGTTCTTC.

This chain connects TRBV7-9 to TRBJ2-7; D is ambiguous. This CDR3 region has 15 residues. Trimming removed 2 bases at V and 7 bases at J, with 18 bases between. Germline V gene lookup returns CDR1 SEHNR and CDR2 FQNEAQ (reference sequence). The CDR3: CASSLSVTPAVEQYF. CDR3 nucleotide sequence: TGTGCCAGCAGCTTATCGGTGACACCCGCTGTGGAGCAGTACTTC.

CDR3 DNA sequence: TGTGCCAGCAGCTTCGTGACAGGGCGCCTTAGCTCCTACAATGAGCAGTTCTTC. Translating it yields CASSFVTGRLSSYNEQFF. The rearrangement uses TRBV7-3 and TRBJ2-1; the match to TRBD1 covers 7 bases. Per germline, CDR1 SGHTA and CDR2 FQGTGA. This CDR3 contains 18 residues. Unmatched junction bases numbered 11, after V lost 3 bases and J lost 0 bases.

This clone appeared a single time. V is TRBV10-3 and J is TRBJ2-7; the match to TRBD1 covers 9 bases. The V and J ends lost 6 bases and 7 bases, in that order; junction bases with no gene match: 10. CDR1 is ENHRY, CDR2 SYGVKD, per germline. The CDR3 contains 14 residues. CDR3 in DNA: TGTGCCATCAGGGGGACAGGGACCCCCGGGGAGCAGTACTTC. As protein: CAIRGTGTPGEQYF.

This clone was counted a few times. Other DNA sequences within the sample encode an identical CDR3. This chain connects TRBV19 to TRBJ1-1; D is uncertain. Trimming stripped 4 bases from V and 7 bases from J, with 4 bases between. CDR3 length: 10 amino acids. Germline V gene lookup returns CDR1 LNHDA and CDR2 SQIVND (reference sequence). Here the CDR3 DNA reads TGTGCCAGTAGTAGGGGTGAAGCTTTCTTT. It is translated as CASSRGEAFF. Based on the CDR3 plus reference TRBV19 and TRBJ1-1, the full variable domain is DGGITQSPKYLFRKEGQNVTLSCEQNLNHDAMYWYRQDPGQGLRLIYYSQIVNDFQKGDIAEGYSVSREKKESFPLTVTSAQKNPTAFYLCASSRGEAFFGQGTRLTVV.

The chain carries TRBV9 and TRBJ2-1, with 8 bases fitting TRBD2. Germline CDR1 SGDLS, CDR2 YYNGEE. The CDR3 is 16 residues long. V lost 0 bases to trimming and J lost 4 bases; unmatched junction nucleotides: 6. CDR3 loop: CASSVDLSGRYNEQFF. The CDR3 DNA is TGTGCCAGCAGCGTAGATTTGAGCGGGAGATACAATGAGCAGTTCTTC.

In this sample, this clone turned up once. The chain uses TRBV11-3 and TRBJ2-7; D unclear. The CDR3 covers 15 residues. The ends were cut back, 5 bases at V and 3 bases at J, with 17 bases in the middle. The germline CDR1 and CDR2 sequences are SGHNT and YENEEA. This CDR3 is CASSLRTRSDYEQYF. DNA for the CDR3: TGTGCCAGCAGCCTGAGGACCAGAAGCGACTACGAGCAGTACTTC.

This chain connects TRBV5-1 to TRBJ1-2, with TRBD1 matching over 8 bases. The CDR3 covers 15 residues. Germline V gene sequence: CDR1 SGHRS, CDR2 YFSETQ. Trimming removed 4 bases from V and 5 bases from J; junction bases left unmatched: 10. CDR3 sequence (DNA): TGCGCCAGCAGCCCACCGGGACAGGACAGATATGGCTACACCTTC. It yields the protein CASSPPGQDRYGYTF.

The chain recombines TRBV7-8 with TRBJ1-5, with D unresolved. CDR1 and CDR2 (germline): SGHVS, FQNEAQ. The CDR3 totals 13 residues. With 1 base removed from V and 4 bases from J, the gap between germline ends came to 5 bases. This chain's CDR3 is CASSLDRNQPQHF. The CDR3 coding sequence is TGTGCCAGCAGCTTAGACCGGAATCAGCCCCAGCATTTT.

V gene TRBV4-3 combines with J gene TRBJ2-1; no definite D call. This CDR3 has 14 residues. V was shortened by 1 base and J by 3 bases, with 7 bases between the two germline ends. Germline CDR1 is LGHNA and CDR2 is YSLEER. CDR3 coding DNA: TGCGCCAGCAGCCAAGGTCCAGGCTACAATGAGCAGTTCTTC. Amino acids: CASSQGPGYNEQFF.

The chain employs TRBV19 and TRBJ2-2, with a possible D match to TRBD2 (6 bases). With 5 bases removed from V and 1 base from J, the gap between germline ends came to 14 bases. The length of the CDR3 is 16 residues. CDR1 is LNHDA and CDR2 is SQIVND in the germline V gene (reference sequence). CDR3 protein: CASSPPGLRNTGELFF. The CDR3 bases are TGTGCCAGTAGTCCTCCGGGACTGAGGAACACCGGGGAGCTGTTTTTT.

Notes on this clone: This CDR3 is also generated by other DNA sequences in the sample. The chain couples TRBV28 to TRBJ1-1; TRBD1 might be the D (6 bases). The CDR3 is made up of 13 amino acids. V was clipped by 4 bases and J by 4 bases, with 10 bases between them. Germline V gene sequence: CDR1 MDHEN, CDR2 SYDVKM. CDR3 DNA: TGTGCCAGCAGTTCAGGGGTCCCCACTGAAGCTTTCTTT. Its protein product is CASSSGVPTEAFF.